The 3 T cell receptor beta chains reported below all come from one sample, sequenced in a study of CD8+CD57+ T cells in acquired aplastic anemia. It was genomic DNA that served as the template for profiling TCR beta VDJ and CDR3. In TCRdb, the reads were re-called with MiXCR into one record per CDR3 protein. This table holds roughly 200,000 distinct CDR3 sequences, about 59% found once. The sequencing sample was made of sorted CD4+, CD8+, or CD8+CD57+ T cells (not recorded which) from PBMCs. The receptors were sampled from a human donor in good health.

The chain links TRBV20-1 to TRBJ2-7; perhaps TRBD1 as D (6 bases). The CDR3 consists of 13 residues. Germline V CDR1 and CDR2: DFQATT, SNEGSKA (reference sequence). V lost 1 base and J lost 2, with 9 bases in between. The CDR3 region is CSARGTEPYEQYF. In DNA form, the CDR3 reads TGCAGTGCTAGAGGGACAGAGCCCTACGAGCAGTACTTC.

The chain employs TRBV25-1 and TRBJ1-1, with TRBD1 identical over 10 bases. V dropped 4 bases and J dropped 5; count of bases not matched to a gene: 4. Germline CDR1 is MGHDK and CDR2 is SYGVNS. The CDR3 runs to 14 residues. The CDR3: CASSGQGAGTEAFF. The CDR3 DNA reads TGTGCCAGCAGTGGACAGGGGGCCGGAACTGAAGCTTTCTTT.

This clonotype was recorded many times. The chain combines TRBV7-6 with TRBJ2-1, with 8 bases aligning to TRBD2. V was pared by 2 bases and J by 2 bases, with 8 bases of the junction left unmatched. CDR1 is SGHVS and CDR2 is FNYEAQ in the germline V gene. The CDR3 spans 17 residues. CDR3 nucleotide sequence: TGTGCCAGCAGCTTAAGGGTTAGCGGGGAGACCTACAATGAGCAGTTCTTC. This translates into CASSLRVSGETYNEQFF.